The rows below give T cell receptor beta chains drawn from one sample of a study of CD8 T cells in ankylosing spondylitis. In TCRdb, the 5' RACE reads were re-called with MiXCR into one record per CDR3 protein. The top ten hold less than 15% of the sample, which has about 160,000 distinct CDR3 sequences, 9.8% seen once. Sequenced sample: blood, either unsorted or a sorted T cell fraction (not recorded which). The receptors derive from a female donor with ankylosing spondylitis or in good health (not recorded which). CDR3s include the opening cysteine and the closing phenylalanine or tryptophan. Each record gives: clone size, J gene, V gene, D gene, CDR3 length, CDR3 protein, CDR3 DNA. The D gene is left open where the match is weak. The size field is filled for only some rows; it gives once, few, many or a size class.

size: many
J: TRBJ1-1
V: TRBV30
D: -
length: 11
CDR3: CAWVMNTEAFF
DNA: TGTGCCTGGGTGATGAACACTGAAGCTTTCTTT

size: few
J: TRBJ2-1
V: TRBV9
D: -
length: 13
CDR3: CASSVGSTSRKFF
DNA: TGTGCCAGCAGCGTAGGGTCCACTAGTCGAAAGTTCTTC

size: -
J: TRBJ2-3
V: TRBV9
D: -
length: 18
CDR3: CASNVEGTAESHTDTQYF
DNA: TGTGCCAGCAACGTAGAAGGCACCGCCGAATCTCACACAGATACGCAGTATTTT

size: -
J: TRBJ2-2
V: TRBV9
D: -
length: 16
CDR3: CASSVAPGLNTGELFF
DNA: TGTGCCAGCAGCGTAGCTCCGGGACTCAACACCGGGGAGCTGTTTTTT

size: many
J: TRBJ2-1
V: TRBV7-2
D: TRBD2
length: 14
CDR3: CASSLSGRRNEQFF
DNA: TGTGCCAGCAGCTTAAGCGGGAGGAGGAATGAGCAGTTCTTC

size: many
J: TRBJ2-4
V: TRBV6-2/TRBV6-3
D: -
length: 13
CDR3: CASSSGAKNIQYF
DNA: TGTGCCAGCAGTTCCGGGGCGAAAAACATTCAGTACTTC

size: few
J: TRBJ1-2
V: TRBV9
D: TRBD1
length: 16
CDR3: CASSVGQGALDYGYTF
DNA: TGTGCCAGCAGCGTGGGACAGGGGGCCTTGGACTATGGCTACACCTTC

size: few
J: TRBJ2-5
V: TRBV3-1
D: TRBD1
length: 17
CDR3: CASSQVRDRGSQETQYF
DNA: TGTGCCAGCAGCCAAGTCAGGGACAGGGGCAGCCAAGAGACCCAGTACTTC

size: -
J: TRBJ2-1
V: TRBV7-6
D: -
length: 13
CDR3: CASSLEGFGEQFF
DNA: TGTGCCAGCAGCTTAGAGGGCTTTGGGGAGCAGTTCTTC

size: few
J: TRBJ2-1
V: TRBV4-3
D: TRBD2
length: 18
CDR3: CASSPQRLAGLSYNEQFF
DNA: TGCGCCAGCAGCCCCCAGAGACTAGCGGGACTTTCCTACAATGAGCAGTTCTTC

size: -
J: TRBJ2-1
V: TRBV4-3
D: TRBD2
length: 16
CDR3: CASSHTTSPVGNEQFF
DNA: TGCGCCAGCAGCCACACGACTAGCCCCGTGGGCAATGAGCAGTTCTTC

size: -
J: TRBJ2-7
V: TRBV13
D: -
length: 11
CDR3: CASSGAGARYF
DNA: TGTGCCAGCAGTGGGGCAGGGGCGAGGTACTTC

size: many
J: TRBJ2-1
V: TRBV12-3/TRBV12-4
D: TRBD2
length: 15
CDR3: CASNPSGSIDNEQFF
DNA: TGTGCCAGCAACCCTAGCGGGAGTATCGACAATGAGCAGTTCTTC

size: few
J: TRBJ1-1
V: TRBV7-6
D: TRBD1
length: 13
CDR3: CASKDRANTEAFF
DNA: TGTGCCAGCAAAGACAGGGCGAACACTGAAGCTTTCTTT

size: many
J: TRBJ1-1
V: TRBV7-9
D: -
length: 14
CDR3: CASSLVLAGTEAFF
DNA: TGTGCCAGCAGCTTGGTGTTGGCAGGCACTGAAGCTTTCTTT

size: few
J: TRBJ2-7
V: TRBV23-1
D: TRBD1
length: 14
CDR3: CAGVIRDSTYEQYF
DNA: TGCGCAGGGGTTATTCGGGACAGCACCTACGAGCAGTACTTC

size: -
J: TRBJ2-1
V: TRBV28
D: -
length: 13
CDR3: CATSGLPRIEQFF
DNA: TGTGCCACCTCGGGACTCCCTCGAATAGAGCAGTTCTTC

size: -
J: TRBJ2-7
V: TRBV7-2
D: TRBD2
length: 13
CDR3: CASSGGLAAPWYF
DNA: TGTGCCAGCAGCGGGGGACTAGCGGCACCCTGGTACTTC

size: -
J: TRBJ2-3
V: TRBV7-9
D: -
length: 13
CDR3: CASSFSSGDTQYF
DNA: TGTGCCAGCAGCTTTTCCTCAGGGGATACGCAGTATTTT

size: many
J: TRBJ2-7
V: TRBV12-3/TRBV12-4
D: -
length: 14
CDR3: CASSFLGPLGEQYF
DNA: TGTGCCAGCAGTTTCCTGGGCCCCCTCGGCGAGCAGTACTTC